Listed below are T cell receptor beta chains from one sample, sequenced in a study of T cell repertoires in cytomegalovirus infection. The antigens these receptors bind are not known. A single record per CDR3 protein comes from TCRdb applying MiXCR to the reads. Of about 890,000 distinct CDR3 sequences listed, about 33% are singletons. The sequencing here drew on cultured CD8+ T cells from PBMCs, taken from culture after CMV antigen stimulation. Receptor source: a human donor in good health (CMV status not recorded). Some clones in this sample may be carry-over from other donors' samples. Each CDR3 is given with its conserved first and last residue. Each record gives: clone size, J gene, V gene, D gene, CDR3 protein, CDR3 DNA. D genes are given only for firm matches. Size values are once, few and many counts, or a class for expanded clones, and some rows have none.

clone size: NA; J gene: TRBJ2-3; V gene: TRBV20-1; D gene: TRBD2; CDR3 protein: CSAILDPGTTTDTQYF; CDR3 DNA: TGCAGTGCTATTCTAGACCCCGGGACTACCACAGATACGCAGTATTTT
clone size: NA; J gene: TRBJ1-4; V gene: TRBV4-1; D gene: NA; CDR3 protein: CASSQNSGPNEKLFF; CDR3 DNA: TGCGCCAGCAGCCAAAATTCCGGGCCTAATGAAAAACTGTTTTTT
clone size: many; J gene: TRBJ1-1; V gene: TRBV12-3/TRBV12-4; D gene: NA; CDR3 protein: CASSPFERGTEAFF; CDR3 DNA: TGTGCCAGCAGTCCTTTTGAACGGGGCACTGAAGCTTTCTTT
clone size: few; J gene: TRBJ2-6; V gene: TRBV19; D gene: NA; CDR3 protein: CASSKGVSGANVLTF; CDR3 DNA: TGTGCCAGTAGTAAGGGAGTCTCTGGGGCCAACGTCCTGACTTTC
clone size: few; J gene: TRBJ2-5; V gene: TRBV20-1; D gene: NA; CDR3 protein: CSARREYQETQYF; CDR3 DNA: TGCAGTGCTAGACGGGAATACCAAGAGACCCAGTACTTC
clone size: few; J gene: TRBJ2-2; V gene: TRBV4-1; D gene: NA; CDR3 protein: CASSQGWGNTGELFF; CDR3 DNA: TGCGCCAGCAGCCAAGGGTGGGGAAACACCGGGGAGCTGTTTTTT
clone size: NA; J gene: TRBJ2-7; V gene: TRBV5-1; D gene: TRBD1; CDR3 protein: CASSSYEGQGAYEQYF; CDR3 DNA: TGCGCCAGCAGTTCCTACGAGGGACAGGGGGCCTACGAGCAGTACTTC
clone size: NA; J gene: TRBJ1-2; V gene: TRBV19; D gene: TRBD1; CDR3 protein: CASSPGQGEGGYTF; CDR3 DNA: TGTGCCAGTAGCCCGGGACAGGGGGAAGGCGGCTACACCTTC
clone size: NA; J gene: TRBJ1-5; V gene: TRBV24-1; D gene: TRBD1; CDR3 protein: CATGQGNNQPQHF; CDR3 DNA: TGTGCCACGGGACAGGGGAACAATCAGCCCCAGCATTTT
clone size: NA; J gene: TRBJ1-4; V gene: TRBV9; D gene: NA; CDR3 protein: CASSVAGKAEKLFF; CDR3 DNA: TGTGCCAGCAGCGTAGCAGGGAAAGCTGAAAAACTGTTTTTT
clone size: few; J gene: TRBJ2-7; V gene: TRBV10-3; D gene: NA; CDR3 protein: CAIRAGHNYEQYF; CDR3 DNA: TGTGCCATCAGAGCAGGACACAACTACGAGCAGTACTTC
clone size: NA; J gene: TRBJ2-2; V gene: TRBV7-9; D gene: TRBD1; CDR3 protein: CASSPTGLPNTGELFF; CDR3 DNA: TGTGCCAGCAGCCCGACAGGGCTCCCGAACACCGGGGAGCTGTTTTTT
clone size: NA; J gene: TRBJ2-1; V gene: TRBV3-1; D gene: TRBD2; CDR3 protein: CASSQLGGGDSTYNEQFF; CDR3 DNA: TGTGCCAGCAGCCAACTCGGCGGGGGGGATTCGACCTACAATGAGCAGTTCTTC
clone size: NA; J gene: TRBJ1-2; V gene: TRBV12-3/TRBV12-4; D gene: TRBD1; CDR3 protein: CASSLQDRVIYGYTF; CDR3 DNA: TGTGCCAGCAGTCTCCAGGACAGGGTGATATATGGCTACACCTTC
clone size: NA; J gene: TRBJ1-5; V gene: TRBV19; D gene: TRBD1; CDR3 protein: CASSILGQGSNQPQHF; CDR3 DNA: TGTGCCAGTAGTATTCTGGGACAGGGAAGCAATCAGCCCCAGCATTTT
clone size: NA; J gene: TRBJ2-7; V gene: TRBV12-3/TRBV12-4; D gene: TRBD2; CDR3 protein: CASSLGTSGIEQYF; CDR3 DNA: TGTGCCAGCAGTCTCGGGACTAGCGGGATCGAGCAGTACTTC
clone size: few; J gene: TRBJ2-7; V gene: TRBV13; D gene: TRBD1; CDR3 protein: CASSSGTGAAYEQYF; CDR3 DNA: TGTGCCAGCAGCTCTGGGACAGGGGCTGCCTACGAGCAGTACTTC
clone size: NA; J gene: TRBJ2-2; V gene: TRBV5-5; D gene: NA; CDR3 protein: CASSFSGGELFF; CDR3 DNA: TGTGCCAGCAGCTTTTCCGGCGGGGAGCTGTTTTTT
clone size: many; J gene: TRBJ2-5; V gene: TRBV7-9; D gene: TRBD2; CDR3 protein: CASSLPGLAGIQETQYF; CDR3 DNA: TGTGCCAGCAGCCTCCCGGGACTAGCGGGAATCCAAGAGACCCAGTACTTC
clone size: NA; J gene: TRBJ1-5; V gene: TRBV12-5; D gene: TRBD1; CDR3 protein: CASGLGTGARGEGNQPQHF; CDR3 DNA: TGTGCTAGTGGTTTGGGTACAGGGGCAAGGGGGGAAGGCAATCAGCCCCAGCATTTT
clone size: NA; J gene: TRBJ2-3; V gene: TRBV19; D gene: TRBD1; CDR3 protein: CASSIDLTGQGTSSTDTQYF; CDR3 DNA: TGTGCCAGTAGTATAGACCTTACCGGACAGGGAACATCTAGCACAGATACGCAGTATTTT
clone size: once; J gene: TRBJ2-2; V gene: TRBV9; D gene: NA; CDR3 protein: CASSEPIQGPNTGELFF; CDR3 DNA: TGTGCCAGCAGCGAGCCTATACAGGGCCCGAACACCGGGGAGCTGTTTTTT
clone size: NA; J gene: TRBJ2-2; V gene: TRBV7-9; D gene: TRBD1; CDR3 protein: CASSSLRGRGPDTGELFF; CDR3 DNA: TGTGCCAGCAGCTCCCTACGGGGCAGGGGGCCGGACACCGGGGAGCTGTTTTTT
clone size: NA; J gene: TRBJ2-6; V gene: TRBV7-9; D gene: TRBD2; CDR3 protein: CASSPPGLAGGFGANVLTF; CDR3 DNA: TGTGCCAGCAGCCCCCCTGGGCTAGCGGGGGGATTTGGGGCCAACGTCCTGACTTTC
clone size: few; J gene: TRBJ1-1; V gene: TRBV11-1; D gene: NA; CDR3 protein: CASSSQGGDTEAFF; CDR3 DNA: TGTGCCAGCAGCTCCCAGGGAGGGGACACTGAAGCTTTCTTT
clone size: few; J gene: TRBJ1-2; V gene: TRBV2; D gene: NA; CDR3 protein: CASSAPWTCF; CDR3 DNA: TGTGCCAGCAGTGCCCCGTGGACCTGCTTC
clone size: few; J gene: TRBJ2-6; V gene: TRBV10-3; D gene: NA; CDR3 protein: CAIITGANVLTF; CDR3 DNA: TGTGCCATCATTACTGGGGCCAACGTCCTGACTTTC
clone size: NA; J gene: TRBJ1-5; V gene: TRBV15; D gene: NA; CDR3 protein: CATSRDLKPQHF; CDR3 DNA: TGTGCCACCAGCAGAGATCTGAAGCCCCAGCATTTT
clone size: few; J gene: TRBJ2-3; V gene: TRBV29-1; D gene: TRBD2; CDR3 protein: CSVEPTSVNTDTQYF; CDR3 DNA: TGCAGCGTTGAACCGACTAGCGTTAACACAGATACGCAGTATTTT
clone size: few; J gene: TRBJ1-4; V gene: TRBV2; D gene: TRBD1; CDR3 protein: CASRGTGREKLFF; CDR3 DNA: TGTGCCAGCAGGGGGACAGGGAGAGAAAAACTGTTTTTT
clone size: NA; J gene: TRBJ1-1; V gene: TRBV29-1; D gene: NA; CDR3 protein: CSAQETAWNTEAFF; CDR3 DNA: TGCAGCGCCCAAGAGACAGCCTGGAACACTGAAGCTTTCTTT
clone size: NA; J gene: TRBJ2-1; V gene: TRBV10-3; D gene: TRBD1; CDR3 protein: CAISARQGPEQFF; CDR3 DNA: TGTGCCATCAGTGCCCGACAGGGTCCTGAGCAGTTCTTC
clone size: once; J gene: TRBJ1-2; V gene: TRBV6-4; D gene: NA; CDR3 protein: CASSDSSSYGYTF; CDR3 DNA: TGTGCCAGCAGTGACTCGAGCAGCTATGGCTACACCTTC
clone size: NA; J gene: TRBJ1-1; V gene: TRBV7-1; D gene: TRBD1; CDR3 protein: CASTSGQEPMNTEAFF; CDR3 DNA: TGTGCCAGCACCTCCGGACAGGAGCCTATGAACACTGAAGCTTTCTTT
clone size: NA; J gene: TRBJ2-1; V gene: TRBV29-1; D gene: NA; CDR3 protein: CSVERQGLRNEQFF; CDR3 DNA: TGCAGCGTTGAGAGGCAGGGACTGAGGAATGAGCAGTTCTTC
clone size: NA; J gene: TRBJ1-6; V gene: TRBV5-1; D gene: NA; CDR3 protein: CASSLEGGFNSPLHF; CDR3 DNA: TGCGCCAGCAGCTTGGAGGGGGGTTTCAATTCACCCCTCCACTTT
clone size: once; J gene: TRBJ2-7; V gene: TRBV9; D gene: NA; CDR3 protein: CASSVNPSEQYF; CDR3 DNA: TGTGCCAGCAGCGTAAACCCCTCCGAGCAGTACTTC
clone size: NA; J gene: TRBJ1-1; V gene: TRBV7-9; D gene: TRBD1; CDR3 protein: CASSPHGTGFQNTEAFF; CDR3 DNA: TGTGCCAGCAGCCCTCATGGGACAGGTTTTCAGAACACTGAAGCTTTCTTT
clone size: many; J gene: TRBJ2-1; V gene: TRBV7-6; D gene: NA; CDR3 protein: CASRRDLSSYNEQFF; CDR3 DNA: TGTGCCAGCCGTAGGGACTTGAGCTCCTACAATGAGCAGTTCTTC
clone size: few; J gene: TRBJ1-5; V gene: TRBV5-6; D gene: NA; CDR3 protein: CASSYSAKGPESLGLHSNQPQHF; CDR3 DNA: TGTGCCAGCAGCTATAGCGCGAAGGGGCCAGAATCACTGGGTCTACATAGCAATCAGCCCCAGCATTTT
clone size: NA; J gene: TRBJ1-2; V gene: TRBV4-1; D gene: NA; CDR3 protein: CASSLRSDYTF; CDR3 DNA: TGCGCCAGCAGCCTCAGATCGGACTACACCTTC
clone size: NA; J gene: TRBJ1-1; V gene: TRBV28; D gene: NA; CDR3 protein: CASSFSSTEAFF; CDR3 DNA: TGTGCCAGCAGTTTCAGCAGCACTGAAGCTTTCTTT
clone size: many; J gene: TRBJ2-7; V gene: TRBV7-2; D gene: TRBD2; CDR3 protein: CASSQSGGLTYEQYF; CDR3 DNA: TGTGCCAGCAGCCAGAGCGGGGGGCTAACCTACGAGCAGTACTTC
clone size: NA; J gene: TRBJ2-7; V gene: TRBV7-9; D gene: NA; CDR3 protein: CASSHPEGRSYEQYF; CDR3 DNA: TGTGCCAGCAGCCACCCCGAGGGCAGGTCCTACGAGCAGTACTTC
clone size: NA; J gene: TRBJ2-5; V gene: TRBV29-1; D gene: NA; CDR3 protein: CSVVGRQETQYF; CDR3 DNA: TGCAGCGTGGTTGGGCGGCAAGAGACCCAGTACTTC
clone size: many; J gene: TRBJ2-1; V gene: TRBV11-2; D gene: TRBD1; CDR3 protein: CASSSITGGNEQFF; CDR3 DNA: TGTGCCAGCAGCTCAATTACAGGGGGCAATGAGCAGTTCTTC
clone size: few; J gene: TRBJ2-3; V gene: TRBV28; D gene: NA; CDR3 protein: CASSMGGGTDTQYF; CDR3 DNA: TGTGCCAGCAGCATGGGGGGTGGGACAGATACGCAGTATTTT
clone size: NA; J gene: TRBJ2-1; V gene: TRBV28; D gene: NA; CDR3 protein: CASSSTTNPFYNEQFF; CDR3 DNA: TGTGCCAGCAGTTCGACTACCAACCCTTTTTACAATGAGCAGTTCTTC
clone size: few; J gene: TRBJ1-1; V gene: TRBV12-3/TRBV12-4; D gene: TRBD1; CDR3 protein: CASSPDRERDTEAFF; CDR3 DNA: TGTGCCAGCAGTCCGGACAGGGAACGTGACACTGAAGCTTTCTTT
clone size: NA; J gene: TRBJ1-4; V gene: TRBV7-4; D gene: NA; CDR3 protein: CASSLVSRISEKLFF; CDR3 DNA: TGTGCCAGCAGCTTAGTTTCCAGGATAAGTGAAAAACTGTTTTTT
clone size: NA; J gene: TRBJ2-3; V gene: TRBV19; D gene: TRBD2; CDR3 protein: CASLAGESFTDTQYF; CDR3 DNA: TGTGCCAGCCTAGCGGGAGAGTCATTCACAGATACGCAGTATTTT
clone size: NA; J gene: TRBJ2-3; V gene: TRBV12-3/TRBV12-4; D gene: TRBD2; CDR3 protein: CASTLDGLAADTQYF; CDR3 DNA: TGTGCCAGCACCCTAGACGGACTAGCGGCAGATACGCAGTATTTT
clone size: NA; J gene: TRBJ2-1; V gene: TRBV3-1; D gene: NA; CDR3 protein: CASSQDRPINEQFF; CDR3 DNA: TGTGCCAGCAGCCAAGATCGCCCTATCAATGAGCAGTTCTTC
clone size: NA; J gene: TRBJ1-1; V gene: TRBV2; D gene: NA; CDR3 protein: CASSEGGARTEAFF; CDR3 DNA: TGTGCCAGCAGTGAAGGGGGGGCGCGAACTGAAGCTTTCTTT
clone size: many; J gene: TRBJ2-3; V gene: TRBV7-8; D gene: NA; CDR3 protein: CASSLVVPGADTQYF; CDR3 DNA: TGTGCCAGCAGCTTAGTGGTACCAGGGGCCGATACGCAGTATTTT
clone size: NA; J gene: TRBJ2-1; V gene: TRBV6-6; D gene: TRBD1; CDR3 protein: CASSWDRHEQFF; CDR3 DNA: TGTGCCAGCAGTTGGGACAGACATGAGCAGTTCTTC